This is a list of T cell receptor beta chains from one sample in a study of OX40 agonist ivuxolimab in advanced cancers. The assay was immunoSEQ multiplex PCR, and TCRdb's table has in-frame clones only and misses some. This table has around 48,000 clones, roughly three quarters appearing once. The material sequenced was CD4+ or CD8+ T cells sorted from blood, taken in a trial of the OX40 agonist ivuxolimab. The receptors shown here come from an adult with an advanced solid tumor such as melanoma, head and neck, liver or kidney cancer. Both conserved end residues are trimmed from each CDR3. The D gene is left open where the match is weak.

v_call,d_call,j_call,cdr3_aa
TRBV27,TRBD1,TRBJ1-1,ASSRTGVSTEAF
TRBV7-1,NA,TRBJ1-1,ASTIPGGKSSTEAF
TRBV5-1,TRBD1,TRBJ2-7,ASAPGGTGQIEQY
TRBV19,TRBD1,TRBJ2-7,ASRSQGLTEQY
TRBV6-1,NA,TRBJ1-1,ASSVDRPTEAF
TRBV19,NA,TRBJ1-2,ASSLGPGQIGYT
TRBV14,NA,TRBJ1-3,ASSLNPRFSSGNTIY
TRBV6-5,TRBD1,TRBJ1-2,ASSSPGQVYGYT
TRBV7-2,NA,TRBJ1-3,ASSLGGFSGNTIY
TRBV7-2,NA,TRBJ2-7,ASSPGGGFAYEQY
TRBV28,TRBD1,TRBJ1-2,ASSPLDRFYGYT
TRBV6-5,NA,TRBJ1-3,ASSYGGYGNTIY
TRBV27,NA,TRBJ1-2,ASSLKPSNYGYT
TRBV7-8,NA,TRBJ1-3,ASTKSGHYSSGNTIY
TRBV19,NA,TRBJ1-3,ASSMGRQNIGNTIY
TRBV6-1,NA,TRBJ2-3,ASIGSPDTQY
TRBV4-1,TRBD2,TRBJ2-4,ASSPGLAAAKNIQY
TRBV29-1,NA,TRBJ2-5,SVEPGETQY
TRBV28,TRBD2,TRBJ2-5,ASRQFGSGQETQY
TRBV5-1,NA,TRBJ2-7,ASSSGRTPRSSYEQY
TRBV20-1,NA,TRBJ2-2,SARYTGELF
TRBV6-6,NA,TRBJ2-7,ASTRAFGYEQY
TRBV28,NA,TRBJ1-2,ASSRGSGGYT
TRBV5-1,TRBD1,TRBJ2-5,ASSTTGNQETQY
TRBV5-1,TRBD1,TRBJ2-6,ASSPTGQGALRTGANVLT
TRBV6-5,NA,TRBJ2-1,ASSSGRRYNEQF
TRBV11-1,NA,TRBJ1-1,ASSLWPGDLRTEAF
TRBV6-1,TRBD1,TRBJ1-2,ASNQDRSYGYT
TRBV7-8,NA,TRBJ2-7,ASSPGTFKGEQY
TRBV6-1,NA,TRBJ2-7,ASRRGAREQY
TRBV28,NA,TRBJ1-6,ASSLGPLNYGSPLH
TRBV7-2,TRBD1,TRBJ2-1,ASSTGQGAYNEQF
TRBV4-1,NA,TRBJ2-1,ASSQEPEWADSTGNEQF
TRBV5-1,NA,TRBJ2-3,ASSRSGLRGDTQY
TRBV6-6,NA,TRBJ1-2,ASSLIGANYGYT
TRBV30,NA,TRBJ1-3,AWTRKGTKGNTIY
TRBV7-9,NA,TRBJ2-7,ASSLGAGYEQY
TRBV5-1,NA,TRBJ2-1,ASSRPSDDNEQF
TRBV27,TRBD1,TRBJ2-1,ASSPQGTVAYNEQF
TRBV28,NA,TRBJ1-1,ASKKRGGLGF
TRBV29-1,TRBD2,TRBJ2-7,SVLGTSGRSSYEQY
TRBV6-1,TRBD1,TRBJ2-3,ASSAVGDRGTDTQY